The clone carrying this TCR beta chain was seen at least ten times. V was clipped by 5 bases and J by 5 bases, with 6 bases between them. CDR3 length equals 12 residues. Germline V CDR1 and CDR2: SGHTA, FQGTGA. Via MiXCR, TCRdb re-called the RT-PCR reads, giving one row per CDR3 protein. The data hold about 680,000 distinct CDR3 sequences, with around 14% observed a single time. The sequence derives from a female donor in good health, serving as a healthy control. The V call is TRBV7-3, the J call TRBJ2-2; D gene ambiguous. The sample was memory CD4+ T cells from blood. CDR3 DNA: TGTGCCAGCAGCAAATTAACCGGGGAGCTGTTTTTT. Amino acids: CASSKLTGELFF. Full variable domain (outside the CDR3, taken from reference TRBV7-3 and TRBJ2-2): GAGVSQTPSNKVTEKGKYVELRCDPISGHTALYWYRQSLGQGPEFLIYFQGTGAADDSGLPNDRFFAVRPEGSVSTLKIQRTERGDSAVYLCASSKLTGELFFGEGSRLTVL.